The 21 T cell receptor beta chains presented below share a single source sample, sequenced in a study of siplizumab effects on memory and regulatory T cells. Data came from immunoSEQ multiplex PCR; TCRdb stores just in-frame clones and leaves some out. The data hold some 80,000 clones, with just under 95% observed a single time. The sequenced sample was CD8+ T cells sorted from blood. Receptors were obtained from a human donor in good health.

The gene calls are TRBV28 and TRBJ2-6; D is possibly TRBD1 (6 bases). The ends were cut back, 5 bases at V and 2 bases at J, with 10 bases in the middle. Germline V gene lookup returns CDR1 MDHEN and CDR2 SYDVKM. The CDR3 runs to 15 residues. This CDR3 reads CASSPTGTGANVLTF. The CDR3 DNA reads as TGTGCCAGCAGTCCCACAGGGACTGGGGCCAACGTCCTGACTTTC.

The V gene is TRBV11-2, the J gene TRBJ2-7; D is perhaps TRBD2 (6 bases). The CDR3 is 16 amino acids. CDR1 and CDR2 (germline): SGHAT, FQNNGV. Deletions cut 1 base from V and 2 bases from J, with 15 bases between. CDR3 loop: CASSLGLGARAYEQYF. As DNA, the CDR3 is TGTGCCAGCAGCTTAGGACTAGGGGCCAGGGCCTACGAGCAGTACTTC.

CDR3 residues: CASSWWGSTDTQYF. The CDR3 bases are TGCGCCAGCAGCTGGTGGGGCAGCACAGATACGCAGTATTTT. The chain uses TRBV5-1 and TRBJ2-3, with D perhaps matching TRBD1 (5 bases). CDR1 is SGHRS and CDR2 is YFSETQ in the germline V gene. V dropped 3 bases and J dropped 0 bases, with 8 bases sitting between them. The CDR3 is 14 residues long.

The V and J genes are TRBV4-1 and TRBJ2-1; 10 nucleotides agree with TRBD2. The CDR3 sequence is 18 residues long. Germline V lookup: CDR1 MGHRA, CDR2 YSYEKL. Trimming at V came to 1 base and at J to 8 bases, leaving 14 bases not matched to a gene. The CDR3: CASSQVFSPASGSYEQFF. CDR3 nucleotide sequence: TGCGCCAGCAGCCAAGTGTTCTCCCCGGCTAGCGGGAGTTATGAGCAGTTCTTC.

As DNA, the CDR3 is TGTGCCAGCAGCCGCGGCGCGGGGGCCTCCTACTACGAGCAGTACTTC. Translation gives CASSRGAGASYYEQYF. The chain is built from TRBV14 and TRBJ2-7; D perhaps matches TRBD2 (7 bases). From germline, CDR1 is SGHDN and CDR2 FVKESK. The V end was cut by 4 bases, the J end by 3 bases, with 19 bases between. The CDR3 is 16 amino acids.

This chain links TRBV10-3 with TRBJ1-1; TRBD1 matches 7 bases. The V gene end was trimmed by 3 bases and the J gene end by 1 base; junction bases not matched to a gene: 5. Germline CDR1 and CDR2: ENHRY and SYGVKD. This CDR3 is built from 15 residues. CDR3 protein: CAISDRQGRNTEAFF. The CDR3 DNA reads as TGTGCCATCAGTGATAGACAGGGCAGGAACACTGAAGCTTTCTTT.

The rearrangement uses TRBV27 and TRBJ2-7; 7 bases are a match to TRBD2. CDR3 length equals 14 residues. CDR1 MNHEY and CDR2 SMNVEV come from the germline V gene (reference sequence). V shed 10 bases and J 2 bases; nucleotides not matched to a gene: 11. This CDR3 is CAIIRGGLAYEQYF. The CDR3 nucleotides are TGTGCCATCATCCGGGGAGGGCTGGCCTACGAGCAGTACTTC.

The V call is TRBV27, the J call TRBJ2-1, with a possible D match to TRBD2 (6 bases). V was pared by 5 bases and J by 6 bases, with 11 bases between. The CDR3 length is 13 residues. Per the germline V gene, CDR1 is MNHEY and CDR2 is SMNVEV (reference sequence). The CDR3 loop reads CASSIGGSNEQFF. CDR3 in DNA: TGTGCCAGCAGTATAGGAGGGTCCAATGAGCAGTTCTTC.

J is TRBJ2-3 and V is TRBV27; perhaps TRBD2 as D (6 bases). This CDR3 is built from 17 residues. Trimming shortened V by 6 bases and J by 0 bases, and 19 bases separated the two germline ends. From germline, CDR1 is MNHEY and CDR2 SMNVEV (reference sequence). The DNA for the CDR3 is TGTGCCAGCAGACCCGGCAAGACTAGGTTTAGCACAGATACGCAGTATTTT. Residues: CASRPGKTRFSTDTQYF.

The gene calls are TRBV7-6 and TRBJ1-1; unclear D gene. There are 14 residues in the CDR3. V lost 5 bases and J 1 base, leaving 11 bases between the germline ends. Germline CDR1 is SGHVS and CDR2 is FNYEAQ. The CDR3 DNA follows: TGTGCCAGCAGCCTGGTCGGACGGAACACTGAAGCTTTCTTT. Its translation: CASSLVGRNTEAFF.

The J gene is TRBJ2-7, the V gene TRBV11-2; 10 bases match TRBD1. The CDR3 length is 14 residues. The junction had 1 base not matched to a gene; V was cut back by 3 bases and J by 2 bases. In germline, CDR1 is SGHAT, CDR2 FQNNGV. CDR3 amino acids: CASSLGTGAYEQYF. The CDR3, as DNA: TGTGCCAGCAGCTTGGGGACAGGGGCCTACGAGCAGTACTTC.

This rearrangement joins TRBV5-1 to TRBJ2-7; D remains unclear. With 0 bases removed from V and 2 bases from J, the gap between germline ends came to 6 bases. Germline V gene lookup returns CDR1 SGHRS and CDR2 YFSETQ. The CDR3 covers 13 residues. CDR3 nucleotide sequence: TGCGCCAGCAGCTTGGAACACGCCTACGAGCAGTACTTC. Protein: CASSLEHAYEQYF.

This clone was recorded once. The rearrangement links TRBV29-1 to TRBJ2-7, with D possibly TRBD1 on 6 matching bases. V lost 5 bases, J lost 6 bases, and 11 bases lay in between. The CDR3 spans 11 residues. Per the germline V gene, CDR1 is SQVTM and CDR2 is ANQGSEA. CDR3 residues: CSVIQGFEQYF. The CDR3 bases are TGCAGCGTTATACAGGGTTTCGAGCAGTACTTC.

The chain employs TRBV27 and TRBJ2-7, with D perhaps matching TRBD1 (5 bases). V was shortened by 5 bases and J by 1 base, with 12 bases between the two germline ends. Per germline, CDR1 MNHEY and CDR2 SMNVEV (reference sequence). This CDR3 is built from 14 residues. CDR3 region: CASSPQDRSYEQYF. CDR3 nucleotide sequence: TGTGCCAGCAGTCCACAGGACCGGTCCTACGAGCAGTACTTC.

The genes are TRBV28 and TRBJ2-5; 7 bases line up with TRBD2. CDR1 and CDR2 (germline): MDHEN, SYDVKM. The CDR3 loop spans 16 amino acids. The trim removed 3 bases at V and 3 bases at J, leaving 10 bases unmatched. CDR3 protein: CASSLPPLAPKETQYF. The CDR3 DNA reads TGTGCCAGCAGTTTGCCCCCACTAGCGCCGAAAGAGACCCAGTACTTC.

The chain employs TRBV21-1 and TRBJ1-3; the DNA was not compared with TRBD1, the D call given in the table. TRBV21-1 is termed a pseudogene. CDR3 length: 16 residues. CDR3 loop: CASSKEQGQAGNTIYF. The CDR3 coding sequence is TGTGCCAGCAGCAAAGAGCAGGGGCAAGCTGGAAACACCATATATTTT.

The J gene is TRBJ2-5, the V gene TRBV6-5, with 9 bases fitting TRBD2. CDR1 is MNHEY, CDR2 SVGAGI, per germline. The CDR3 has 12 amino acids. Trimming at V came to 5 bases and at J to 5 bases, leaving 0 bases not matched to a gene. This CDR3 is CASSAGGETQYF. In nucleotides, the CDR3 is TGTGCCAGCAGTGCGGGGGGGGAGACCCAGTACTTC.

The J gene is TRBJ2-7, the V gene TRBV27; 16 positions match TRBD2. The CDR3 is made up of 19 amino acids. With 5 bases clipped from V and 0 bases from J, the junction kept 10 bases outside the gene matches. The germline V gene encodes CDR1 MNHEY and CDR2 SMNVEV (reference sequence). The CDR3 reads CASSLVGLAGGSSSYEQYF. The CDR3 region has the DNA TGTGCCAGCAGTCTTGTGGGACTAGCGGGAGGGTCCAGCTCCTACGAGCAGTACTTC.

V usage is TRBV10-1 and J usage is TRBJ1-1; D is possibly TRBD1 (5 bases). V was clipped by 0 bases and J by 6 bases, with 5 bases between them. The CDR3 is made up of 12 amino acids. Per the germline V gene, CDR1 is WNHNN and CDR2 is SYGVQD (reference sequence). Here the CDR3 reads CASSESGAEAFF. CDR3 bases: TGCGCCAGCAGTGAGTCGGGGGCTGAAGCTTTCTTT.

The rearrangement joins TRBV7-8 to TRBJ2-5, with a possible D match to TRBD2 (5 bases). The V end was cut by 5 bases, the J end by 5 bases, with 15 bases between. Looked up from germline, CDR1 is SGHVS and CDR2 is FQNEAQ. This CDR3 spans 14 amino acids. CDR3: CASSPLGGVETQYF. The CDR3 DNA is TGTGCCAGCAGCCCGTTAGGAGGTGTGGAGACCCAGTACTTC. Variable domain in full (rest from reference TRBV7-8 and TRBJ2-5): GAGVSQSPRYKVAKRGQDVALRCDPISGHVSLFWYQQALGQGPEFLTYFQNEAQLDKSGLPSDRFFAERPEGSVSTLKIQRTQQEDSAVYLCASSPLGGVETQYFGPGTRLLVL.

The chain links TRBV11-2 to TRBJ2-5; possibly TRBD1 for D (6 bases). Germline CDR1 reads SGHAT; CDR2 reads FQNNGV. This CDR3 is built from 14 residues. V lost 1 base, J lost 1 base, and 7 bases lay in between. The CDR3 loop reads CASSLGDIQETQYF. The CDR3 DNA follows: TGTGCCAGCAGCTTAGGGGACATCCAAGAGACCCAGTACTTC.